This T cell receptor (beta chain) was recorded in a study of blood T cell repertoires in COVID-19. The CDR3 totals 14 residues. The V and J ends lost 6 bases and 8 bases, in that order; junction bases with no gene match: 8. The germline gives CDR1 ENHRY, CDR2 SYGVKD. Assay: immunoSEQ multiplex PCR; the TCRdb copy retains only in-frame clones and omits some. The repertoire has about 140,000 clones, about 76% of them found once; the top ten carry under 15%. The rearrangement joins TRBV10-3 to TRBJ1-4; TRBD1 matches 8 bases. Sample: peripheral blood. This receptor was obtained from a man at least 80 years old with acute or convalescent COVID-19. CDR3 nucleotide sequence: TGTGCCATCAGCGGACAGGGATCCCAGGAAAAACTGTTTTTT. Its translation is CAISGQGSQEKLFF.